This T cell receptor beta chain was recovered during a study of shared clonotypes between healthy human individuals. Trimming stripped 3 bases from V and 5 bases from J, with 14 bases between. From germline, CDR1 is SGHNT and CDR2 YYREEE (reference sequence). The CDR3 has 14 amino acids. Sequenced by immunoSEQ multiplex PCR; TCRdb stores in-frame clones only, minus some. The table records approximately 340,000 clones, around 72% of them present only once. There are a few counts of this clone. Other DNA sequences within the sample encode an identical CDR3. Sequencing was carried out using memory CD4+ T cells sorted from blood. Noted subset: CD45RA-negative fraction. The TCR comes from a man aged 30-40 years in good health. The genes are TRBV5-4 and TRBJ2-5; D is possibly TRBD1 or TRBD2 (6 bases each). This CDR3 reads CASSSKIGGETQYF. The CDR3 nucleotides read TGTGCCAGCAGCTCTAAAATCGGGGGCGAGACCCAGTACTTC.